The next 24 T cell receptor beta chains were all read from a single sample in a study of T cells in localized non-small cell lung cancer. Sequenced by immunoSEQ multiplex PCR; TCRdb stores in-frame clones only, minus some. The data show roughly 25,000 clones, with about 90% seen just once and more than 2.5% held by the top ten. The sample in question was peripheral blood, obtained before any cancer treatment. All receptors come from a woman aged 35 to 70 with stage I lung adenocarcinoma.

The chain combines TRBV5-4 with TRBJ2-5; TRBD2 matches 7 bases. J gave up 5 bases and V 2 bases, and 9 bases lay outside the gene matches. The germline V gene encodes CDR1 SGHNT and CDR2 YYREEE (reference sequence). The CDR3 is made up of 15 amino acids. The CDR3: CASSLGGSKGETQYF. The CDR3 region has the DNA TGTGCCAGCAGCTTAGGCGGGAGCAAAGGGGAGACCCAGTACTTC.

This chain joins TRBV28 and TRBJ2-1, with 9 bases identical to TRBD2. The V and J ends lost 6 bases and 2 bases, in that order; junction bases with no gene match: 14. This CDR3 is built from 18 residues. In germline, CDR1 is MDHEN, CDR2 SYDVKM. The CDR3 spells CASRGGLAGRSTYNEQFF. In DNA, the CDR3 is TGTGCCAGCAGGGGAGGGCTAGCGGGAAGGTCTACCTACAATGAGCAGTTCTTC.

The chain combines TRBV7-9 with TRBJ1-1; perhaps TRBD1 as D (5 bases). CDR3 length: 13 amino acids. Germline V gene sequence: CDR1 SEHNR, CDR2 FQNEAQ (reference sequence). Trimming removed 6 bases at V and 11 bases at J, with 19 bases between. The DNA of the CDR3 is TGTGCCAGCAGTCCGACGTCCGGGACCGCCGCTTTCTTT. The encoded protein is CASSPTSGTAAFF.

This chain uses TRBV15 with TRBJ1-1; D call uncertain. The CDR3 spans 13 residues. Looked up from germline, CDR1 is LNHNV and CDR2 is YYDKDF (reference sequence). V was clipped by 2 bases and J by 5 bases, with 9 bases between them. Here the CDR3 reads CATSRRLGTEAFF. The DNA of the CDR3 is TGTGCCACCAGCAGACGATTAGGGACTGAAGCTTTCTTT.

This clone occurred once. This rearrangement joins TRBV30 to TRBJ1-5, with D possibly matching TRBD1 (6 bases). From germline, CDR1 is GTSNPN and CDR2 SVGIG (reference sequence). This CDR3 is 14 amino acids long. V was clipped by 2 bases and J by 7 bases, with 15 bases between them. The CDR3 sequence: CAWSSGAQEQPQHF. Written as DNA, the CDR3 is TGTGCCTGGAGTTCGGGGGCGCAGGAACAGCCCCAGCATTTT.

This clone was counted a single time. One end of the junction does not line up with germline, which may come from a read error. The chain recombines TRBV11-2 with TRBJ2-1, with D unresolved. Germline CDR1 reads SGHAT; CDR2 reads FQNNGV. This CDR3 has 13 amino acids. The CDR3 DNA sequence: TGTGCCAGCAGCGCACCCCCGCCTTCGGCCCCCCTCTTC. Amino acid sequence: CASSAPPPSAPLF. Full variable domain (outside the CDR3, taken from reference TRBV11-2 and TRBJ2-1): EAGVAQSPRYKIIEKRQSVAFWCNPISGHATLYWYQQILGQGPKLLIQFQNNGVVDDSQLPKDRFSAERLKGVDSTLKIQPAKLEDSAVYLCASSAPPPSAPLFGPGTRLTVL.

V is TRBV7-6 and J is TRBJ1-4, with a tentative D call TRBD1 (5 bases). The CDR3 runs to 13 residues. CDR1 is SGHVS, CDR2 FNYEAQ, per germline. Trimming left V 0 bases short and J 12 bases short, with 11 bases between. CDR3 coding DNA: TGTGCCAGCAGCTTAGCGGGACCGCAAGAACTGTTTTTT. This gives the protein CASSLAGPQELFF. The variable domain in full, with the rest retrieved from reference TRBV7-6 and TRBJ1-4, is GAGVSQSPRYKVTKRGQDVALRCDPISGHVSLYWYRQALGQGPEFLTYFNYEAQQDKSGLPNDRFSAERPEGSISTLTIQRTEQRDSAMYRCASSLAGPQELFFGSGTQLSVL.

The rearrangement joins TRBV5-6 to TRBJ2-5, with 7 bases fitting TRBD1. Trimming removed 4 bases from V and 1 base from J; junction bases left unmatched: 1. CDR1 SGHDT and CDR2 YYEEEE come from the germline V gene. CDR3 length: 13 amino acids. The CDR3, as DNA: TGTGCCAGCAGCAGGGACAGCCAAGAGACCCAGTACTTC. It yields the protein CASSRDSQETQYF. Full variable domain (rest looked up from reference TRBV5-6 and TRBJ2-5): DAGVTQSPTHLIKTRGQQVTLRCSPKSGHDTVSWYQQALGQGPQFIFQYYEEEERQRGNFPDRFSGHQFPNYSSELNVNALLLGDSALYLCASSRDSQETQYFGPGTRLLVL.

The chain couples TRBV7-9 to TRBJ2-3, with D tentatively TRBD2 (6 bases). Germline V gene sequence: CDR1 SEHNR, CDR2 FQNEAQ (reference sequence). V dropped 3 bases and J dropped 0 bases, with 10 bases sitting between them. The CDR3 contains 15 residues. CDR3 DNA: TGTGCCAGCAGCTTCTACGGGAGTAGCACAGATACGCAGTATTTT. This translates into CASSFYGSSTDTQYF.

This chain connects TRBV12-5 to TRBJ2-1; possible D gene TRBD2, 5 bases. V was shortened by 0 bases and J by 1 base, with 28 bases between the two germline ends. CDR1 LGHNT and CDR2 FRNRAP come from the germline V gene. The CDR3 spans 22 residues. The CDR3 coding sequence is TGTGCTAGTGGTTTGGTACCTCGATGGCTAGGATCTTCCGGGATGTCCTACAATGAGCAGTTCTTC. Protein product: CASGLVPRWLGSSGMSYNEQFF.

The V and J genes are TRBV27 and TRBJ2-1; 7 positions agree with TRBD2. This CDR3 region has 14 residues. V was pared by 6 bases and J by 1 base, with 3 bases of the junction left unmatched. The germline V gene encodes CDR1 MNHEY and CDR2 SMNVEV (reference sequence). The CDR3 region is CASSYGGSYNEQFF. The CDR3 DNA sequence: TGTGCCAGCAGCTACGGGGGGTCCTACAATGAGCAGTTCTTC.

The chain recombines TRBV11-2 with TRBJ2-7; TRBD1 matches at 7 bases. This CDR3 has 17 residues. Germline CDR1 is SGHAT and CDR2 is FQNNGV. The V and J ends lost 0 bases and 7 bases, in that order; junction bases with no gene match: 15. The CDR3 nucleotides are TGTGCCAGCAGCTTAGATTACAGGAGAGGGGGCTTTCGGGAGCAGTACTTC. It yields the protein CASSLDYRRGGFREQYF.

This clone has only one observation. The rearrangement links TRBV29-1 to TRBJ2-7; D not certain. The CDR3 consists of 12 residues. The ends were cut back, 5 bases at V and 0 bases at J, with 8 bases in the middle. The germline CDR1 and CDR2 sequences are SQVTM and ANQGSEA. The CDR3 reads CSVIQSSYEQYF. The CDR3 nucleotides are TGCAGCGTTATACAGAGCTCCTACGAGCAGTACTTC.

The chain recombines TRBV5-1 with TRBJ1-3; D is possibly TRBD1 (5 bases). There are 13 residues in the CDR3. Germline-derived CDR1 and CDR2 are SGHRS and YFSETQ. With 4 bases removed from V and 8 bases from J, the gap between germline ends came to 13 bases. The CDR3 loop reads CASSVQGGDTIYF. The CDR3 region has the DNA TGCGCCAGCAGCGTTCAGGGAGGGGACACCATATATTTT.

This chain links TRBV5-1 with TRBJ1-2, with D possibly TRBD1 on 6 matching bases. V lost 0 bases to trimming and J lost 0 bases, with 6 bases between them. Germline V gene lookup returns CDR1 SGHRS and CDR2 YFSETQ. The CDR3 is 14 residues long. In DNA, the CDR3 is TGCGCCAGCAGCTTGGGACAGGCTAACTATGGCTACACCTTC. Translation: CASSLGQANYGYTF.

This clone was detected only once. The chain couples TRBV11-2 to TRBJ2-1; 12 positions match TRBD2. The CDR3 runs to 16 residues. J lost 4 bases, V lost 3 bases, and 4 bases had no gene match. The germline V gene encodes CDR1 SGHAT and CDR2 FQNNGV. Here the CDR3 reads CASSLGGTSGYNEQFF. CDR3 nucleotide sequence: TGTGCCAGCAGCTTGGGGGGGACTAGCGGGTACAATGAGCAGTTCTTC.

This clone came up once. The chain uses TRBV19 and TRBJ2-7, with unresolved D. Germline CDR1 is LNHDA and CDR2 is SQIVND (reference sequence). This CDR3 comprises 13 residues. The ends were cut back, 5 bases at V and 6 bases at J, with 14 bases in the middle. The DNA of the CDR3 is TGTGCCAGTAGTGTCCAGGTTTGGGCCGAGCAGTACTTC. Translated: CASSVQVWAEQYF.

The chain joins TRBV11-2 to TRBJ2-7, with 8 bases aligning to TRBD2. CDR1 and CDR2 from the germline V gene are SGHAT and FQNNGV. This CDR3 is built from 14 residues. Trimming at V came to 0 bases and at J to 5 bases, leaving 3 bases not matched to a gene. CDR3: CASSLEAGADEQYF. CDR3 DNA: TGTGCCAGCAGCTTAGAAGCGGGAGCGGACGAGCAGTACTTC.

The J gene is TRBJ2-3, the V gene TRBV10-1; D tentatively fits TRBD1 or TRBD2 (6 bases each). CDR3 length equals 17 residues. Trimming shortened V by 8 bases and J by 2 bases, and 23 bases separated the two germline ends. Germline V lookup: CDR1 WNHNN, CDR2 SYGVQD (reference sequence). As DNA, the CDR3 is TGCGCCAGCCGGTTTCGGGGGACACGAGGCTCCACAGATACGCAGTATTTT. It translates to CASRFRGTRGSTDTQYF.

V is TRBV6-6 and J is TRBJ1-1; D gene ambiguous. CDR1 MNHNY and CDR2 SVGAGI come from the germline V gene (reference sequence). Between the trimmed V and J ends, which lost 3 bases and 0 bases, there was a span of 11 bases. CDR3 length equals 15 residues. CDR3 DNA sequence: TGTGCCAGCAGTTATCCGAGGGAAATGAACACTGAAGCTTTCTTT. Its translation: CASSYPREMNTEAFF.

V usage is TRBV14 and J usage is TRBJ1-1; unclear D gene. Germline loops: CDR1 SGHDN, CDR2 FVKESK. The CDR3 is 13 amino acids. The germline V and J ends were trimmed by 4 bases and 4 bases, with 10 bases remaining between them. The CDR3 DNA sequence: TGTGCCAGCAGCCGACACAGAGGCACTGAAGCTTTCTTT. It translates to CASSRHRGTEAFF.

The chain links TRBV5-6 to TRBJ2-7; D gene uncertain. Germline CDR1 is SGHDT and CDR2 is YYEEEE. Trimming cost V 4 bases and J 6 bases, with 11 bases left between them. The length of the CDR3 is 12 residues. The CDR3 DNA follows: TGTGCCAGCAGCCCTTTTAAGGGCGAGCAGTACTTC. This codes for CASSPFKGEQYF.

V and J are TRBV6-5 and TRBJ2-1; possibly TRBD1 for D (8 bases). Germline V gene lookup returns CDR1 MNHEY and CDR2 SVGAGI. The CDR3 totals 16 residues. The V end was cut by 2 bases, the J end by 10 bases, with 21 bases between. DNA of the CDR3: TGTGCCAGCAGTTACACGGGAATACAGGGGGGGTACGAGCAGTTCTTC. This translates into CASSYTGIQGGYEQFF.

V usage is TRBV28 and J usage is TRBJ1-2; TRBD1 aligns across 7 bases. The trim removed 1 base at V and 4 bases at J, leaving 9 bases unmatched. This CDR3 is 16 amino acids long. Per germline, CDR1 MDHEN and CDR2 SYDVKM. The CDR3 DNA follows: TGTGCCAGCAGTTTATCAGAGGCAGGGGGACTCTATGGCTACACCTTC. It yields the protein CASSLSEAGGLYGYTF.